A selection of T cell receptor beta chains follows, all from one sample in a study of T-cell memory formation after mild COVID-19. TCRdb recomputed calls from the 5' RACE reads with MiXCR, one row per CDR3 protein. The sample has 250,000 to 350,000 distinct CDR3 sequences, approximately 14% seen once. Sequencing was done on a sample of PBMCs or a T cell subset sorted from them (not recorded which). These receptors were obtained from a man aged 18 to 35 who had mild COVID-19 (a few samples of this study predate the infection). Cell type and time point are not known. Each CDR3 is given with its conserved first and last residue. Each record gives: clone size, D gene, CDR3 length, V gene, J gene, CDR3 DNA, CDR3 protein. The D gene is left open where the match is weak. Clone sizes are given selectively: once, few, many, or a class where the clone is expanded.

>.|TRBD2|18|TRBV7-9|TRBJ2-3
TGTGCCAGCAGCTCTAAGACTAGCGGGGGCGCCGGGACAGATACGCAGTATTTT
CASSSKTSGGAGTDTQYF
>many|.|12|TRBV6-2/TRBV6-3|TRBJ2-7
TGTGCCAGCGGAGGAGCGGCCTACGAGCAGTACTTC
CASGGAAYEQYF
>many|TRBD1|13|TRBV7-6|TRBJ2-7
TGTGCCAGCAGCTTGGACAGGGGGCGAGAGCAGTACTTC
CASSLDRGREQYF
>few|TRBD1|15|TRBV4-1|TRBJ1-1
TGCGCCAGCAGCCAGGGGAGGGACAGGGTTACTGAAGCTTTCTTT
CASSQGRDRVTEAFF
>few|TRBD1|20|TRBV3-1|TRBJ2-1
TGTGCCAGCAGCCTTCCCGGTGTTAGTCCCAACAGGGGAAAATACAATGAGCAGTTCTTC
CASSLPGVSPNRGKYNEQFF
>.|.|12|TRBV6-5|TRBJ2-5
TGTGCCACCTCGGGTAGTGGAGAGACCCAGTACTTC
CATSGSGETQYF
>few|.|12|TRBV2|TRBJ1-1
TGTGCCACCAGGCCCGCGGGGACTGAAGCTTTCTTT
CATRPAGTEAFF
>few|TRBD1|16|TRBV20-1|TRBJ2-2
TGCAGTGCTAGAATCGACAGGGCCCCGAACACCGGGGAGCTGTTTTTT
CSARIDRAPNTGELFF
>.|.|14|TRBV20-1|TRBJ1-2
TGCAGTGCTGTCGGAGGGCCTCCAGGCTATGGCTACACCTTC
CSAVGGPPGYGYTF
>many|.|13|TRBV5-1|TRBJ2-7
TGCGCCAGCAGCTTGGAACGTGTGGACGAGCAGTACTTC
CASSLERVDEQYF
>few|.|14|TRBV19|TRBJ1-5
TGTGCCAGCGTAGGACAAATATTCAATCAGCCCCAGCATTTT
CASVGQIFNQPQHF
>.|.|15|TRBV5-8|TRBJ2-5
TGTGCCAGCAGCTTGGTAACAGGGATGATGGAGACCCAGTACTTC
CASSLVTGMMETQYF
>.|.|15|TRBV10-3|TRBJ2-3
TGTGCCATCAGTGAGGGACAGCCTAGCACAGATACGCAGTATTTT
CAISEGQPSTDTQYF
>few|.|11|TRBV25-1|TRBJ1-2
TGTGCCAGCAGTGGTCCGGGAGGCTACACCTTC
CASSGPGGYTF
>.|.|11|TRBV20-1|TRBJ2-1
TGCAGTGCTGAGGGATACAATGAGCAGTTCTTC
CSAEGYNEQFF
>few|.|15|TRBV4-1|TRBJ1-4
TGCGCCAGCAGCCAAGGGGCCAGGGAGTATGAAAAACTGTTTTTT
CASSQGAREYEKLFF
>few|.|13|TRBV6-1|TRBJ1-5
TGTGCCAGCAGTCAGGACCGACCTCAGCCCCAGCATTTT
CASSQDRPQPQHF
>few|.|12|TRBV15|TRBJ1-5
TGTGCCACCAGCCCCTATAATCAGCCCCAGCATTTT
CATSPYNQPQHF
>.|.|14|TRBV9|TRBJ2-1
TGTGCCAGCAGCGTAAGGTCCGGCTACAATGAGCAGTTCTTC
CASSVRSGYNEQFF
>many|.|14|TRBV3-1|TRBJ2-1
TGTGCCAGCAGCCCGCAGGGGCTAACCGAAAAGCAGTTCTTC
CASSPQGLTEKQFF
>few|.|15|TRBV13|TRBJ1-1
TGTGCCAGCAGCGGAAATCCGGGTCCGAACACTGAAGCTTTCTTT
CASSGNPGPNTEAFF
>.|TRBD1|16|TRBV4-1|TRBJ1-1
TGCGCCAGCAGCCAAGATGAAGCAGGGGGGAACACTGAAGCTTTCTTT
CASSQDEAGGNTEAFF
>.|.|15|TRBV7-2|TRBJ2-3
TGTGCCAGCAGCAATAGCGGCGATGGGGCAGATACGCAGTATTTT
CASSNSGDGADTQYF
>many|.|14|TRBV7-9|TRBJ2-7
TGTGCCAGCAGCCTGGGGACACTGGCCTACGAGCAGTACTTC
CASSLGTLAYEQYF
>.|.|11|TRBV29-1|TRBJ1-1
TGCAGCGTTCGCAGAGACACTGAAGCTTTCTTT
CSVRRDTEAFF
>few|.|11|TRBV6-2/TRBV6-3|TRBJ2-7
TGTGCCGGCGGAACTTCCTACGAGCAGTACTTC
CAGGTSYEQYF
>.|TRBD2|16|TRBV7-2|TRBJ2-2
TGTGCCAGCACCCTGATAGCGGGAGATAAGACCGGGGAGCTGTTTTTT
CASTLIAGDKTGELFF
>few|.|15|TRBV5-1|TRBJ2-1
TGCGCCAGCAGCTTGAAGGGTAGCTCCTACAATGAGCAGTTCTTC
CASSLKGSSYNEQFF
>few|.|15|TRBV7-2|TRBJ2-6
TGTGCCAGCAGCTTAGGCACTACTGGGGCCAACGTCCTGACTTTC
CASSLGTTGANVLTF
>many|TRBD1|15|TRBV6-6|TRBJ2-7
TGTGCCAGCAGTTACCGGACAGGGGGGCCGTACGAGCAGTACTTC
CASSYRTGGPYEQYF
>few|.|16|TRBV21-1|TRBJ1-6
TGTGCCAGCAGCCCCCGGGACAGGGAGAGTAATTCACCCCTCCACTTT
CASSPRDRESNSPLHF
>few|TRBD1|13|TRBV6-6|TRBJ1-1
TGTGCCAGCAGCTACAGGGGGCACACTGAAGCTTTCTTT
CASSYRGHTEAFF
>few|.|13|TRBV5-1|TRBJ1-5
TGCGCCAGCAGCTTGGGTCTGGGGGAGCCCCAGCATTTT
CASSLGLGEPQHF
>.|TRBD1|13|TRBV7-2|TRBJ2-5
TGTGCCAGCTGCCCAGGGGGCCAAGAGACCCAGTACTTC
CASCPGGQETQYF
>.|TRBD2|15|TRBV5-4|TRBJ2-5
TGTGCCAGCAGCTGGGGGGGTGTTCCAGATGAGGGCCAGTACTTC
CASSWGGVPDEGQYF
>.|.|15|TRBV9|TRBJ2-2
TGTGCCAGCAGCCAAACCCGACGATCGGGCGGGGAGCTGTTTTTT
CASSQTRRSGGELFF
>few|.|16|TRBV7-2|TRBJ2-2
TGTGCCAGCAGCCTCCTTTCGTTCAGTGGGGCCGGGGAGCTGTTTTTT
CASSLLSFSGAGELFF
>few|TRBD1|15|TRBV29-1|TRBJ2-3
TGCAGCGTCGGGACAGTTGTTTCTAGCACAGATACGCAGTATTTT
CSVGTVVSSTDTQYF
>many|.|18|TRBV15|TRBJ2-7
TGTGCCACCAGCAGAGTCGTGGGGCTTGGATCTTCGGTCAGCGAGCAGTACTTC
CATSRVVGLGSSVSEQYF
>.|.|16|TRBV5-1|TRBJ1-4
TGCGCCAGCAGCTTGGTGGCGGGGGCAACTAATGAAAAACTGTTTTTT
CASSLVAGATNEKLFF
>.|.|14|TRBV4-3|TRBJ1-2
TGCGCCAGCAGCCAAGAGGACGGAAACTATGGCTACACCTTC
CASSQEDGNYGYTF
>.|TRBD1|15|TRBV20-1|TRBJ1-5
TGCAGTGCCCCCGACAGGGCATTAAGCAATCAGCCCCAGCATTTT
CSAPDRALSNQPQHF
>few|TRBD2|16|TRBV7-6|TRBJ2-5
TGTGCCAGCAGTCCCCGCCTCGCGGGGGGTGGAGAGACCCAGTACTTC
CASSPRLAGGGETQYF
>.|.|15|TRBV4-1|TRBJ1-1
TGCGCCAGCAGCCAAGAGTCCCACAGGAACACTGAAGCTTTCTTT
CASSQESHRNTEAFF
>.|TRBD1|15|TRBV4-1|TRBJ2-7
TGCGCCAGCAGCCAAGGACAGGGGCCAAGCTACGAGCAGTACTTC
CASSQGQGPSYEQYF
>few|.|16|TRBV7-8|TRBJ2-5
TGTGCCAGCAGGACAGAGGCCGGGGGGCCTAGTGAGACCCAGTACTTC
CASRTEAGGPSETQYF
>few|.|14|TRBV11-2|TRBJ2-3
TGTGCCAGCAGCTTAGGTTATTTCACAGATACGCAGTATTTT
CASSLGYFTDTQYF
>.|TRBD1|17|TRBV7-2|TRBJ2-2
TGTGCCAGCAGCCGACAGGGGAACAGCGCGAACACCGGGGAGCTGTTTTTT
CASSRQGNSANTGELFF
>.|TRBD2|15|TRBV4-1|TRBJ2-1
TGCGCCAGCAGCCAAGCAGCGGGGGGCCCGAATGAGCAGTTCTTC
CASSQAAGGPNEQFF
>many|TRBD1|15|TRBV5-4|TRBJ2-1
TGTGCCAGCAGCTTGGGTACAGGGGACTACAATGAGCAGTTCTTC
CASSLGTGDYNEQFF
>.|TRBD2|14|TRBV20-1|TRBJ2-1
TGCAGTGCTAGACATAGCGGGGGGGTTCTAGAGCAGTTCTTC
CSARHSGGVLEQFF